This entry describes one T cell receptor beta chain. The data are from a study of blood T cell repertoires in COVID-19. Study-level information: Both acute and convalescent COVID-19 samples were obtained from the United States, Italy and Spain. Sources were T cells, B-cell-depleted T cells, or PBMCs; the material itself was cDNA or gDNA.

In the original analysis: Reference gene primer amplification gave estimated nucleated cell counts. The repertoire was sequenced with immunoSEQ multiplex PCR; TCRdb's copy has only in-frame clones and lacks some. The V and J calls and the clone size are those of that table, but D and trimming were determined from the DNA. The table lists some 110,000 clones, over 80% of them singletons. V was trimmed by 4 bases and J by 7 bases, leaving 14 bases between them. The CDR3 is 13 amino acids. Germline V gene data show CDR1 as SGHRS and CDR2 as YFSETQ. The chain has TRBV5-1 and TRBJ1-1; possibly TRBD1 for D (6 bases). Sequencing was carried out using peripheral blood. This TCR derives from a woman in her 70s with acute or convalescent COVID-19. For the CDR3, the DNA is TGCGCCAGCAGCGCGGACAGAATAGGTGAAGCTTTCTTT. This translates into CASSADRIGEAFF.